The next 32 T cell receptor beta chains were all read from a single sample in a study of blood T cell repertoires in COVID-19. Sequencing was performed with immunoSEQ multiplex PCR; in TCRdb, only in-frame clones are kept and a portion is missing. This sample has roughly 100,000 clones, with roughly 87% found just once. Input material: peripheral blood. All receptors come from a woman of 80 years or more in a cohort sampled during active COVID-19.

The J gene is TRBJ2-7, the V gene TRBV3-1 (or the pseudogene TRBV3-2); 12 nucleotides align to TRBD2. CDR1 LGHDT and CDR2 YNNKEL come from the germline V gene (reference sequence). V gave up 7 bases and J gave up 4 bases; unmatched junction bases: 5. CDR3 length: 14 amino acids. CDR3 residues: CASTRGLAGYEQYF. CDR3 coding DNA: TGTGCCAGCACCCGCGGACTAGCGGGATACGAGCAGTACTTC.

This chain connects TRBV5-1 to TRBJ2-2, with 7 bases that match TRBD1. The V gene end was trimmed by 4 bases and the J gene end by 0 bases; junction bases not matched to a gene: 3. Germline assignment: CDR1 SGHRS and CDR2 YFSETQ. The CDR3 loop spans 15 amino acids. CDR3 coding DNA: TGCGCCAGCAGCCCAGGGGGTGCGAACACCGGGGAGCTGTTTTTT. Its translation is CASSPGGANTGELFF. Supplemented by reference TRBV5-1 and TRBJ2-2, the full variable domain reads KAGVTQTPRYLIKTRGQQVTLSCSPISGHRSVSWYQQTPGQGLQFLFEYFSETQRNKGNFPGRFSGRQFSNSRSEMNVSTLELGDSALYLCASSPGGANTGELFFGEGSRLTVL.

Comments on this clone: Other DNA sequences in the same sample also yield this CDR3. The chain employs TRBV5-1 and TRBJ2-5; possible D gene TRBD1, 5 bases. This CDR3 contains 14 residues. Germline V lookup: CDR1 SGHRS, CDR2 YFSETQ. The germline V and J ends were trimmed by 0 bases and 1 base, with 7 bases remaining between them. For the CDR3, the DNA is TGCGCCAGCAGCTTGGGACAGCCCCAAGAGACCCAGTACTTC. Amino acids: CASSLGQPQETQYF. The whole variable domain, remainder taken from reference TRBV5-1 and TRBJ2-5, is KAGVTQTPRYLIKTRGQQVTLSCSPISGHRSVSWYQQTPGQGLQFLFEYFSETQRNKGNFPGRFSGRQFSNSRSEMNVSTLELGDSALYLCASSLGQPQETQYFGPGTRLLVL.

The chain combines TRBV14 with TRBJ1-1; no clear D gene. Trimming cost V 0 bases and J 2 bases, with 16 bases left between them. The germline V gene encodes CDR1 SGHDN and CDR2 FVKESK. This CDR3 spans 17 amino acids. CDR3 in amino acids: CASSQDWHIRGNTEAFF. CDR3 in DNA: TGTGCCAGCAGCCAAGACTGGCATATCCGGGGAAACACTGAAGCTTTCTTT.

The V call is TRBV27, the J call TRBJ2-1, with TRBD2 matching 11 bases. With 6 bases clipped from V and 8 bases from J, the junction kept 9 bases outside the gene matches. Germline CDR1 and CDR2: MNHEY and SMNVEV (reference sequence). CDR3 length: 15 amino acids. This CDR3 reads CASRKTSGRIDEQFF. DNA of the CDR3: TGTGCCAGCAGAAAAACTAGCGGGAGAATCGATGAGCAGTTCTTC.

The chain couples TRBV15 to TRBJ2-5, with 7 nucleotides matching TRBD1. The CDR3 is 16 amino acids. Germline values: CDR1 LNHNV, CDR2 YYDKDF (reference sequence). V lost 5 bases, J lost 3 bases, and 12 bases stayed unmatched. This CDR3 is CATSYLGTVKEETQYF. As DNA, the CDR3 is TGTGCCACCAGCTATCTCGGGACAGTTAAGGAAGAGACCCAGTACTTC. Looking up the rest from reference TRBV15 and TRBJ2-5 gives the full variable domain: DAMVIQNPRYQVTQFGKPVTLSCSQTLNHNVMYWYQQKSSQAPKLLFHYYDKDFNNEADTPDNFQSRRPNTSFCFLDIRSPGLGDTAMYLCATSYLGTVKEETQYFGPGTRLLVL.

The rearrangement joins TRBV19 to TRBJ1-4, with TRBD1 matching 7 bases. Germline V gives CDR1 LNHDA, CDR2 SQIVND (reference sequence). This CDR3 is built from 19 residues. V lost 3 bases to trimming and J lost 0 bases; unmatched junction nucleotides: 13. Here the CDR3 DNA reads TGTGCCAGTAGTATGAGAAGGGGGCGTAACCTTGCAACTAATGAAAAACTGTTTTTT. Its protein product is CASSMRRGRNLATNEKLFF.

The CDR3: CASRGTGNRNQPQHF. The CDR3 DNA reads TGTGCCAGCAGGGGAACAGGGAACCGCAATCAGCCCCAGCATTTT. This chain links TRBV2 with TRBJ1-5; D possibly corresponds to TRBD1 (6 bases). V was trimmed by 6 bases and J by 2 bases, leaving 14 bases between them. The CDR3 covers 15 residues. In germline, CDR1 is SNHLY, CDR2 FYNNEI.

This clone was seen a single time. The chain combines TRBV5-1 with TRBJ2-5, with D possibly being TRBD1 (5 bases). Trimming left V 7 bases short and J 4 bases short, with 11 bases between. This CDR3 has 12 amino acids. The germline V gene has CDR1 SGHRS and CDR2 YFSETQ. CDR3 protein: CASGADGETQYF. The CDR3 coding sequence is TGCGCCAGCGGGGCAGACGGAGAGACCCAGTACTTC.

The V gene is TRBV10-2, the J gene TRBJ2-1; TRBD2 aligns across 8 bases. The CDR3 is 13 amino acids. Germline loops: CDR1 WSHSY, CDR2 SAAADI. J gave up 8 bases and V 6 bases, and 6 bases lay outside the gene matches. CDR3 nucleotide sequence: TGCGCCAGCAGACGGGAGGGCCTCGATGAGCAGTTCTTC. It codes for CASRREGLDEQFF.

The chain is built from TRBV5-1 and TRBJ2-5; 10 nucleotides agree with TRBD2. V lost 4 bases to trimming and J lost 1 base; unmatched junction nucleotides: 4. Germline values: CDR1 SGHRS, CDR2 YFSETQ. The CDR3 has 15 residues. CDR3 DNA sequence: TGCGCCAGCAGCATGACTAGCGGGCGCCAAGAGACCCAGTACTTC. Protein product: CASSMTSGRQETQYF.

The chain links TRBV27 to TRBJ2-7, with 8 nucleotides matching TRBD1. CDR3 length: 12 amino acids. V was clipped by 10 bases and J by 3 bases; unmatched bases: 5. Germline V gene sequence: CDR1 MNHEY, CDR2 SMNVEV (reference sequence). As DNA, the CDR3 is TGTGCCATCCCCAGGGGGCTCTACGAGCAGTACTTC. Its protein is CAIPRGLYEQYF.

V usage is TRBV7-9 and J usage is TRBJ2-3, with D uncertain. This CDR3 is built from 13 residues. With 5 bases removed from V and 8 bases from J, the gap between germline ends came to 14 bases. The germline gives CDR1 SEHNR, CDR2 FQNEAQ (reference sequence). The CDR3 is CASSRDPGRTQYF. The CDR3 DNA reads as TGTGCCAGCAGCCGAGATCCAGGCCGTACGCAGTATTTT. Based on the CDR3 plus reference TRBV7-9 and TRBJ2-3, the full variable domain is DTGVSQNPRHKITKRGQNVTFRCDPISEHNRLYWYRQTLGQGPEFLTYFQNEAQLEKSRLLSDRFSAERPKGSFSTLEIQRTEQGDSAMYLCASSRDPGRTQYFGPGTRLTVL.

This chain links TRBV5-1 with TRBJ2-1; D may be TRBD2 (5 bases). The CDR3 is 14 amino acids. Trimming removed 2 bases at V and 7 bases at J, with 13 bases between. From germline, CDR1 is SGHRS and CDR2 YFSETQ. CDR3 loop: CASSLKGPGNEQFF. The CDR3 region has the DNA TGCGCCAGCAGCTTAAAGGGCCCGGGGAATGAGCAGTTCTTC.

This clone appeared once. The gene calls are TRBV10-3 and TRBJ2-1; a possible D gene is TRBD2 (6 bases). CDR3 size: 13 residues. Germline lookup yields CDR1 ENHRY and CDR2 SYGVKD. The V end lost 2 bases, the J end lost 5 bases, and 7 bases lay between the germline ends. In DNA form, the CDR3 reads TGTGCCATCAGTGAGACGGGGGACAATGAGCAGTTCTTC. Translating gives CAISETGDNEQFF.

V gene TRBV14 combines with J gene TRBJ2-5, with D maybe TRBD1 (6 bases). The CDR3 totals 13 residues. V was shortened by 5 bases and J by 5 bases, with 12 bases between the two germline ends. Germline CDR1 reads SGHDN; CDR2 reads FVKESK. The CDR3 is CASSFNRVETQYF. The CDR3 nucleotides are TGTGCCAGCAGCTTCAACAGGGTCGAGACCCAGTACTTC.

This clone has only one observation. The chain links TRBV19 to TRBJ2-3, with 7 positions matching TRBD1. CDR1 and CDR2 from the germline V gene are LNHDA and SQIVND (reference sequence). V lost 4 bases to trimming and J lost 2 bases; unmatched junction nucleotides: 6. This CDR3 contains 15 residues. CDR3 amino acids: CASSTSGGYTDTQYF. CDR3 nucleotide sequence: TGTGCCAGTAGTACATCAGGGGGTTACACAGATACGCAGTATTTT.

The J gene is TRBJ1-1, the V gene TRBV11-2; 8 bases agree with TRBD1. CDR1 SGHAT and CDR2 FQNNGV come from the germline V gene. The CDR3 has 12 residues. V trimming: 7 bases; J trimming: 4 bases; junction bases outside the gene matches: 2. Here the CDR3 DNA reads TGTGCCAGCAACACAGGGGGCACTGAAGCTTTCTTT. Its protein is CASNTGGTEAFF.

As DNA, the CDR3 is TGTGCCAGCAGCCAAGATCAGGGGCGGGACTATGGCTACACCTTC. Its translation: CASSQDQGRDYGYTF. This sequence joins TRBV14 and TRBJ1-2; D might be TRBD1 (6 bases). Germline V lookup: CDR1 SGHDN, CDR2 FVKESK. The V end was cut by 0 bases, the J end by 3 bases, with 11 bases between. The CDR3 extends over 15 amino acids.

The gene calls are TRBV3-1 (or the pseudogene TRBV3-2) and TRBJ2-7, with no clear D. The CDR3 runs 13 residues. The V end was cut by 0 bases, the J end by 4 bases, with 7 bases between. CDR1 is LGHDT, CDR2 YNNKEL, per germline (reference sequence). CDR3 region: CASSQDAAYEQYF. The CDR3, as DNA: TGTGCCAGCAGCCAAGATGCAGCGTACGAGCAGTACTTC.

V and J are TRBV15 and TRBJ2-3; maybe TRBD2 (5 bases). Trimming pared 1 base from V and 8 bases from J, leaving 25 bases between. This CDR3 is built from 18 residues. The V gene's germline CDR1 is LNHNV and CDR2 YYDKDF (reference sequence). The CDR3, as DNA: TGTGCCACCAGCAGAGCGCTTCTCGGGCGGGCGGACGCGGGTACGCAGTATTTT. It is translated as CATSRALLGRADAGTQYF.

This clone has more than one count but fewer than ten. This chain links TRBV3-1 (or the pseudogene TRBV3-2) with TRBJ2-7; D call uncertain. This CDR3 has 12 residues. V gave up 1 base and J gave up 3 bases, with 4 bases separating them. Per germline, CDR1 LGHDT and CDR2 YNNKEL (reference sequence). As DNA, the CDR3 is TGTGCCAGCAGCCAAGCGGGCTACGAGCAGTACTTC. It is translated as CASSQAGYEQYF.

CDR3 sequence (DNA): TGTGCCAGCGGGACAGGGACCTTTAACTATGGCTACACCTTC. Its translation is CASGTGTFNYGYTF. The rearrangement links TRBV28 to TRBJ1-2, with 9 positions matching TRBD1. This CDR3 has 14 amino acids. With V trimmed by 8 bases and J by 1 base, 5 bases remained unmatched. The germline V gene encodes CDR1 MDHEN and CDR2 SYDVKM.

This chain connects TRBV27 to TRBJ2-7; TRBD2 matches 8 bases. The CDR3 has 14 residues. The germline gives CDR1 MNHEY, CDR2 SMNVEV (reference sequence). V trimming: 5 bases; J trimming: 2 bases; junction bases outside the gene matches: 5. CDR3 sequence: CASSTTSGAYEQYF. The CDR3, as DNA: TGTGCCAGCAGTACAACTAGCGGAGCCTACGAGCAGTACTTC.

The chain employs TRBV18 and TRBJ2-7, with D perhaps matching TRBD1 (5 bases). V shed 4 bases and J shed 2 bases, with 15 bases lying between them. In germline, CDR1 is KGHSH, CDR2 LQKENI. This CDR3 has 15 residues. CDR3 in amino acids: CASSLPTVNTYEQYF. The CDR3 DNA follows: TGTGCCAGCTCACTACCGACAGTAAATACCTACGAGCAGTACTTC.

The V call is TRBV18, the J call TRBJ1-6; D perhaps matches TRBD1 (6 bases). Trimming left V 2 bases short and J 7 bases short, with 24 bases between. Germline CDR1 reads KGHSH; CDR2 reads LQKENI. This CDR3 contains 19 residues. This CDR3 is CASSPWATGPHPPNSPLHF. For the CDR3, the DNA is TGTGCCAGCTCACCATGGGCGACAGGACCCCACCCCCCGAATTCACCCCTCCACTTT.

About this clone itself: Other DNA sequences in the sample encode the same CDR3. CDR3 in DNA: TGTGCCAGTAGCCCTCCGGGACAGGGAAGATATGGCTACACCTTC. Translating gives CASSPPGQGRYGYTF. The chain recombines TRBV19 with TRBJ1-2; 9 nucleotides match TRBD1. J lost 5 bases, V lost 6 bases, and 10 bases had no gene match. Per germline, CDR1 LNHDA and CDR2 SQIVND (reference sequence). The CDR3 covers 15 residues.

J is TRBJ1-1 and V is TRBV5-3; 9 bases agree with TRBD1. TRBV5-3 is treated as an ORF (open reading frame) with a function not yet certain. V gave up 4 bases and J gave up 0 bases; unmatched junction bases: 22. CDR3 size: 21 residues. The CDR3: CARSVVNPDRGTGRMNTEAFF. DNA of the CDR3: TGTGCCAGAAGCGTTGTGAACCCAGACAGGGGGACTGGGAGAATGAACACTGAAGCTTTCTTT.

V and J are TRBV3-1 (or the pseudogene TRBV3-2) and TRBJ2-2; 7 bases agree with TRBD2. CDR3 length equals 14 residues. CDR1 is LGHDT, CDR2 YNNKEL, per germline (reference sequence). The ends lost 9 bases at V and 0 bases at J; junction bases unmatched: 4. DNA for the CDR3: TGTGCCAGTCTTAGCGGGTCGAACACCGGGGAGCTGTTTTTT. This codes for CASLSGSNTGELFF.

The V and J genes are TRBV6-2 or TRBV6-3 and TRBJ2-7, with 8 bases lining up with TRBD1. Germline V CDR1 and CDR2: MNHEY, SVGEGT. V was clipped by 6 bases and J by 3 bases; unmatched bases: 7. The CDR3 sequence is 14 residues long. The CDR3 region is CASSLGQGVYEQYF. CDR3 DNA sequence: TGTGCCAGCAGCCTCGGACAGGGAGTCTACGAGCAGTACTTC.

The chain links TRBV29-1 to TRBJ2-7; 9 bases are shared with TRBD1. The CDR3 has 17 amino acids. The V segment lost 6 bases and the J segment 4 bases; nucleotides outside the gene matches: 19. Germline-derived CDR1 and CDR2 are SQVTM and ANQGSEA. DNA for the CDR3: TGCAGCGTCCGCAAAAACGCCGGGACAGGGCCCTTATACGAGCAGTACTTC. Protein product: CSVRKNAGTGPLYEQYF.

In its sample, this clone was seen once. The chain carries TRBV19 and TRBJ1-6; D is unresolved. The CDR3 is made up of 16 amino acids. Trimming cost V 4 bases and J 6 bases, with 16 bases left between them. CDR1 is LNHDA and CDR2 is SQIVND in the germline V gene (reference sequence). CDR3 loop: CASSTTRTGSNSPLHF. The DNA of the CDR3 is TGTGCCAGTAGTACGACAAGGACGGGGAGTAATTCACCCCTCCACTTT. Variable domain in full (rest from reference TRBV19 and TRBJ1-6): DGGITQSPKYLFRKEGQNVTLSCEQNLNHDAMYWYRQDPGQGLRLIYYSQIVNDFQKGDIAEGYSVSREKKESFPLTVTSAQKNPTAFYLCASSTTRTGSNSPLHFGNGTRLTVT.